The 26 T cell receptor beta chains in this list originate from one sample, sequenced in a study of a mutant IDH1 vaccine in newly diagnosed glioma. Time point specified: baseline, week 1 (first vaccination visit). This sample's treatment: pre-vaccination baseline after standard-of-care therapy. The table came from immunoSEQ multiplex PCR; TCRdb's copy has only in-frame clones and leaves some out. The table lists 80,000 to 100,000 clones, 82% of them singletons, with 5% to 5.5% in the top ten. The starting material was PBMCs, obtained from a glioma patient treated with radiotherapy, temozolomide or both. These receptors were collected from a middle-aged man with glioma. Some clones in this sample may be carry-over from other donors' samples.

This CDR3 is CSVWERNYGYTF. CDR3 in DNA: TGCAGCGTCTGGGAGAGGAACTATGGCTACACCTTC. The chain combines TRBV29-1 with TRBJ1-2; D is uncertain. The CDR3 contains 12 residues. CDR1 and CDR2 (germline): SQVTM, ANQGSEA. V was pared by 6 bases and J by 2 bases, with 10 bases between.

This clone was picked up a small number of times. The chain links TRBV9 to TRBJ1-6; D unresolved. CDR1 SGDLS and CDR2 YYNGEE come from the germline V gene. This CDR3 has 15 residues. Trimming cost V 4 bases and J 7 bases, with 15 bases left between them. In nucleotides, the CDR3 is TGTGCCAGCAGCCCCCGGGAGGGTTCCAATTCACCCCTCCACTTT. Residues: CASSPREGSNSPLHF.

There are a few counts of this clone. The rearrangement links TRBV5-1 to TRBJ1-1; D remains ambiguous. Germline V gene data show CDR1 as SGHRS and CDR2 as YFSETQ. The length of the CDR3 is 13 residues. Trimming took off 7 bases at V and 1 base at J, with 11 bases between the two ends. The CDR3 sequence: CASRADPNTEAFF. In DNA, the CDR3 is TGCGCCAGCCGGGCAGACCCGAACACTGAAGCTTTCTTT.

About this clone: The sample carries other DNA sequences with the same CDR3. The rearrangement joins TRBV18 to TRBJ2-7, with 8 bases identical to TRBD1. The CDR3 is 14 amino acids. With V trimmed by 3 bases and J by 2 bases, 3 bases remained unmatched. Germline V lookup: CDR1 KGHSH, CDR2 LQKENI. CDR3 sequence (DNA): TGTGCCAGCTCACCGGGGACAGGCCCCTACGAGCAGTACTTC. Translating gives CASSPGTGPYEQYF.

The genes are TRBV4-1 and TRBJ2-5; D call uncertain. The V end was cut by 1 base, the J end by 0 bases, with 12 bases between. The germline gives CDR1 MGHRA, CDR2 YSYEKL. This CDR3 is built from 16 residues. The CDR3 nucleotides are TGCGCCAGCAGCCAAGTTGCGAGCCCGAACCAAGAGACCCAGTACTTC. Its protein is CASSQVASPNQETQYF.

V and J are TRBV4-1 and TRBJ2-5; 13 positions match TRBD2. The CDR3 contains 15 residues. Per the germline V gene, CDR1 is MGHRA and CDR2 is YSYEKL. V gave up 5 bases and J gave up 2 bases; unmatched junction bases: 2. For the CDR3, the DNA is TGCGCCAGCAGCTCGGGACTAGCGGGGCAAGAGACCCAGTACTTC. It yields the protein CASSSGLAGQETQYF.

The rearrangement links TRBV2 to TRBJ1-1; no clear D. V shed 7 bases and J shed 0 bases, with 9 bases lying between them. CDR1 and CDR2 (germline): SNHLY, FYNNEI. This CDR3 is 13 amino acids long. CDR3 protein: CASKVFMNTEAFF. The CDR3 DNA sequence: TGTGCCAGCAAGGTCTTCATGAACACTGAAGCTTTCTTT.

The genes are TRBV6-6 and TRBJ2-7; D unresolved. V was cut by 0 bases and J by 6 bases, with 3 bases left in between. There are 11 residues in the CDR3. The germline CDR1 and CDR2 sequences are MNHNY and SVGAGI (reference sequence). CDR3 in amino acids: CASSYSSEQYF. The DNA of the CDR3 is TGTGCCAGCAGTTACTCCAGCGAGCAGTACTTC.

With regard to this clone: Other DNA sequences of this sample code for an identical CDR3. The rearrangement uses TRBV6-1 and TRBJ2-4; D remains ambiguous. Germline lookup yields CDR1 MNHNS and CDR2 SASEGT. V was cut by 0 bases and J by 0 bases, with 6 bases left in between. The CDR3 has 15 residues. The DNA of the CDR3 is TGTGCCAGCAGTGAAGCGACCTTAGCCAAAAACATTCAGTACTTC. Protein sequence: CASSEATLAKNIQYF.

The chain recombines TRBV5-6 with TRBJ1-2; TRBD1 matches at 8 bases. The CDR3 is 15 amino acids. After removal of 4 bases from V and 4 bases from J, the junction contained 9 bases not matched to a gene. Germline assignment: CDR1 SGHDT and CDR2 YYEEEE. This chain's CDR3 is CASSLGDRGGYGYTF. DNA for the CDR3: TGTGCCAGCAGCCTCGGCGACAGGGGAGGCTATGGCTACACCTTC.

The V call is TRBV5-1, the J call TRBJ1-3, with D tentatively TRBD1 (5 bases). CDR3 length: 15 amino acids. Per the germline V gene, CDR1 is SGHRS and CDR2 is YFSETQ. V shed 4 bases and J shed 2 bases, with 13 bases lying between them. The CDR3 loop reads CASSLSQVPGNTIYF. CDR3 nucleotide sequence: TGCGCCAGCAGCCTGTCACAGGTACCTGGAAACACCATATATTTT.

V usage is TRBV9 and J usage is TRBJ1-2; a weak D match, TRBD1 (6 bases). Germline loops: CDR1 SGDLS, CDR2 YYNGEE. The CDR3 runs 15 residues. Trimming stripped 4 bases from V and 7 bases from J, with 20 bases between. The CDR3 DNA follows: TGTGCCAGCAGCACCGACCCACAGGGCCGGCGTGGCTACACCTTC. Translated: CASSTDPQGRRGYTF. Drawing the rest from reference TRBV9 and TRBJ1-2, the complete variable domain is DSGVTQTPKHLITATGQRVTLRCSPRSGDLSVYWYQQSLDQGLQFLIQYYNGEERAKGNILERFSAQQFPDLHSELNLSSLELGDSALYFCASSTDPQGRRGYTFGSGTRLTVV.

This clone was seen only a few times. The chain carries TRBV6-1 and TRBJ2-3; 9 positions match TRBD2. The CDR3 runs 15 residues. Germline V gene lookup returns CDR1 MNHNS and CDR2 SASEGT. The junction had 3 bases not matched to a gene; V was cut back by 4 bases and J by 1 base. The CDR3 reads CASSVERGGTDTQYF. The CDR3 nucleotides read TGTGCCAGCAGTGTCGAGCGGGGGGGCACAGATACGCAGTATTTT.

The J gene is TRBJ1-2, the V gene TRBV14, with D unclear. Germline loops: CDR1 SGHDN, CDR2 FVKESK. Between the trimmed V and J ends, which lost 1 base and 4 bases, there was a span of 19 bases. This CDR3 is built from 17 residues. In DNA form, the CDR3 reads TGTGCCAGCAGCCAAGCCGTAAGACCCATTCCTCTCTATGGCTACACCTTC. This translates into CASSQAVRPIPLYGYTF.

This clone appeared once. J is TRBJ1-2 and V is TRBV20-1; D uncertain. The length of the CDR3 is 10 residues. The V and J ends lost 5 bases and 6 bases respectively, with 7 bases between them. Germline V gene data show CDR1 as DFQATT and CDR2 as SNEGSKA (reference sequence). The CDR3 is CSAYADGYTF. In nucleotides, the CDR3 is TGCAGTGCTTACGCCGATGGCTACACCTTC.

The chain links TRBV2 to TRBJ1-1; 7 bases agree with TRBD1. There are 14 residues in the CDR3. Trimming took 8 bases from V and 0 from J; bases not matched to a gene: 6. Germline CDR1 reads SNHLY; CDR2 reads FYNNEI. CDR3 nucleotide sequence: TGTGCCAGCGGGGACAGAGACATGAACACTGAAGCTTTCTTT. Translated: CASGDRDMNTEAFF.

The chain employs TRBV2 and TRBJ1-2; 7 bases are shared with TRBD1. Germline V CDR1 and CDR2: SNHLY, FYNNEI. The CDR3 runs to 13 residues. V trimming: 8 bases; J trimming: 6 bases; junction bases outside the gene matches: 9. The CDR3: CASPKGAIDGYTF. The CDR3 region has the DNA TGTGCCAGCCCCAAGGGGGCGATAGATGGCTACACCTTC.

V gene TRBV11-3 combines with J gene TRBJ2-6; no reliable D call. Per the germline V gene, CDR1 is SGHNT and CDR2 is YENEEA. The CDR3 extends over 17 amino acids. V shed 5 bases and J shed 0 bases, with 14 bases lying between them. The CDR3 coding sequence is TGTGCCAGCAGCCGACTGGAACAGCCCTCTGGGGCCAACGTCCTGACTTTC. This translates into CASSRLEQPSGANVLTF.

This sequence joins TRBV9 and TRBJ1-1, with D maybe TRBD1 (6 bases). Trimming took 0 bases from V and 6 from J, leaving 12 bases between them. CDR3 length: 14 residues. The germline gives CDR1 SGDLS, CDR2 YYNGEE. This chain's CDR3 is CASSVEAAGAEAFF. CDR3 sequence (DNA): TGTGCCAGCAGCGTAGAAGCGGCAGGGGCTGAAGCTTTCTTT. Filled out from reference TRBV9 and TRBJ1-1, the complete variable domain reads DSGVTQTPKHLITATGQRVTLRCSPRSGDLSVYWYQQSLDQGLQFLIQYYNGEERAKGNILERFSAQQFPDLHSELNLSSLELGDSALYFCASSVEAAGAEAFFGQGTRLTVV.

This chain joins TRBV5-4 and TRBJ1-2, with a possible D match to TRBD1 (6 bases). The ends were cut back, 0 bases at V and 3 bases at J, with 9 bases in the middle. Germline V lookup: CDR1 SGHNT, CDR2 YYREEE (reference sequence). The CDR3 is 14 amino acids. The CDR3 coding sequence is TGTGCCAGCAGCTTGGCACAGGGCCACTATGGCTACACCTTC. It encodes CASSLAQGHYGYTF.

The chain joins TRBV4-1 to TRBJ2-2, with D maybe TRBD2 (7 bases). Trimming left V 1 base short and J 4 bases short, with 13 bases between. Germline V gives CDR1 MGHRA, CDR2 YSYEKL. There are 16 residues in the CDR3. The CDR3 loop reads CASSQGGGGSTGELFF. CDR3 nucleotides: TGCGCCAGCAGCCAAGGAGGGGGGGGCTCCACCGGGGAGCTGTTTTTT.

The chain uses TRBV4-1 and TRBJ1-5; the D is unclear. The CDR3 sequence is 14 residues long. Trimming removed 4 bases at V and 0 bases at J, with 7 bases between. In germline, CDR1 is MGHRA, CDR2 YSYEKL. CDR3 in amino acids: CASSPWNSNQPQHF. CDR3 sequence (DNA): TGCGCCAGCAGCCCCTGGAATAGCAATCAGCCCCAGCATTTT.

V gene TRBV13 combines with J gene TRBJ2-2, with D unclear. The CDR3 spans 15 residues. Trimming stripped 3 bases from V and 6 bases from J, with 14 bases between. Looked up from germline, CDR1 is PRHDT and CDR2 is FYEKMQ (reference sequence). The CDR3 coding sequence is TGTGCCAGCAGCTTCCGGGTCCATTCGGCCGGGGAGCTGTTTTTT. It translates to CASSFRVHSAGELFF.

This chain connects TRBV2 to TRBJ1-5, with TRBD1 matching 10 bases. The CDR3 has 14 residues. Germline V lookup: CDR1 SNHLY, CDR2 FYNNEI. The ends lost 4 bases at V and 4 bases at J; junction bases unmatched: 1. CDR3 region: CASSGTGGNQPQHF. CDR3 DNA: TGTGCCAGCAGTGGGACAGGGGGTAATCAGCCCCAGCATTTT.

This clone was seen more than once but under ten times. The J gene is TRBJ1-4, the V gene TRBV19, with D unresolved. Germline loops: CDR1 LNHDA, CDR2 SQIVND (reference sequence). Trimming cost V 5 bases and J 7 bases, with 11 bases left between them. CDR3 length: 13 amino acids. The CDR3 DNA reads TGTGCCAGTAGTGTCTATGGGAGTGAAAAACTGTTTTTT. This translates into CASSVYGSEKLFF.

This rearrangement joins TRBV18 to TRBJ2-1; D is possibly TRBD2 (5 bases). Trimming took off 3 bases at V and 3 bases at J, with 12 bases between the two ends. CDR3 length: 15 residues. Germline V lookup: CDR1 KGHSH, CDR2 LQKENI. Here the CDR3 reads CASSPPGERYNEQFF. The CDR3 DNA sequence: TGTGCCAGCTCACCTCCCGGGGAGCGCTACAATGAGCAGTTCTTC.